This record covers a single T cell receptor beta chain. This sample is drawn from a study of blood T cell repertoires in COVID-19. V lost 9 bases, J lost 5 bases, and 20 bases lay in between. CDR1 SGHKS and CDR2 YYEKEE come from the germline V gene (reference sequence). This CDR3 spans 14 amino acids. Clones were sequenced by immunoSEQ multiplex PCR, and TCRdb holds only the in-frame ones, with some missing. The table shows around 120,000 clones, with approximately 87% occurring only once. This TCR derives from a man aged 25-45 years with acute or convalescent COVID-19. The specimen sequenced was peripheral blood. The chain uses TRBV5-5 and TRBJ2-5; tentatively, D is TRBD1 (6 bases). CDR3 in amino acids: CAIPFYRVVETQYF. For the CDR3, the DNA is TGTGCCATCCCCTTTTACAGGGTGGTGGAGACCCAGTACTTC.